This T cell receptor beta chain was found in a study of T cell responses to AZD1222 COVID-19 vaccine (dated by TCRdb to the early 2020s). Notes on the research overall: AZD1222 recipients given second doses at about 4 weeks or at about 12 weeks were pooled, since spike-specific TCR depth and breadth were not found to differ between the two schedules. A total of 230 to 250 trial participants underwent TCR sequencing, of whom nearly 210 received two doses of AZD1222 and some 26 received two doses of the MenACWY control vaccine. Enrollment into the trials was organized by age into subgroups of 18-55, 56-69 and 70-plus years, and those subgroups contained about 150, 27 and 61 TCR-sequenced participants, respectively. What the authors observed across the whole study: After two AZD1222 doses, spike-specific TCR breadth and depth were significantly higher than at day 0 and than in MenACWY recipients. The 56-69-year group was small, and its depth increase did not reach significance, likely because of low power. Only five to seven AZD1222 recipients were SARS-CoV-2 seropositive at baseline, limiting conclusions about previously exposed vaccinees. Vaccine-associated CD4 TCRs spanned the whole spike protein, with dominant responses in regions 160-218 and 743-854. Reportedly, almost half of the unique spike-specific TCRs recognized epitopes lying outside the regions that are mutated in the B.1.351 and B.1.1.7 variants. Most participants were white British and females outnumbered males, and the authors suggested that clonal diversity may have been underestimated. Because no samples from the day 14 peak response were available, repertoires could be characterized only after the peak T cell response.

CDR1 SGHTA and CDR2 FQGTGA were looked up in the germline V gene. The CDR3 numbers 13 residues from cysteine through phenylalanine. Just the 39-base CDR3 DNA is kept, in frame starting at base 1. V and J are truncated by 6 bases and 4 bases respectively, leaving an intervening sequence of 11 bases. Comment on this clone: The target of this receptor is not known. Base qualities are missing; no much larger clone stands one base away.

In light of the paper, this sample's time point label describes: baseline before first vaccination. The vaccinee samples were drawn from two UK trials, COV001 and COV002, one of which was a single-blind randomized controlled phase 2/3 trial testing AZD1222 (ChAdOx1 nCoV-19) in healthy adults. For TCRbeta chain sequencing, PBMC samples were collected from trial participants at day 0 and at day 28 after the second dose. The CDR3 regions of human TCRbeta chains were analyzed by immunosequencing. The study's processing was this. Repertoire TCRs were checked for matches against a reference library of SARS-CoV-2-specific TCRs that had been generated using the MIRA antigen-specificity platform. Breadth was defined as the fraction of unique TCRs that were SARS-CoV-2-associated. Depth was defined as the fraction of total T cells that were SARS-CoV-2-associated. Using the MIRA data, each spike-specific TCR was assigned both to the spike region to which the TCR was reactive and to a CD4 or CD8 class. Log10-transformed breadth and depth values were compared by one-way ANOVA with Sidak's multiple comparisons tests. Held by TCRdb, this immuneACCESS table contains in-frame sequences only and omits some clones. Under half of the omission traces to an unresolved V gene where checked; the cause of the rest is unknown. The V and J calls and clone size were taken over from that table, and D and trimming were inferred from the DNA. The sample profile shows some 130,000 clones; around nine tenths of them were found once. Less than 9% of the sample lies in the top ten.

This sequence uses TRBV7-3 and TRBJ2-3; perhaps TRBD2 is the D gene, with 7 bases matching. The sequence derives from an adult in good health. This material consisted of peripheral blood, taken on day 0 of AZD1222 vaccination. The CDR3 protein is CASRGGASDTQYF. The DNA reads TGTGCCAGCAGAGGGGGGGCCTCAGATACGCAGTATTTT.